A single sample is the source of the 18 T cell receptor beta chains below, sequenced in a study of identical twins. TCRdb passed the 5' RACE reads through MiXCR, listing each CDR3 protein once. Of fewer than 250,000 distinct CDR3 sequences in the sample, 7.5% were seen once. These data also formed part of another study, on yellow fever vaccine responses in identical twins.

The sequenced sample consisted of memory (CD45RO+) T cells sorted from blood. Receptors originate from a woman younger than 30 in good health.

This clonotype has at least ten counts. V and J are TRBV7-3 and TRBJ2-3; TRBD1 might be the D (5 bases). Germline V CDR1 and CDR2: SGHTA, FQGTGA. V shed 0 bases and J shed 14 bases, with 21 bases lying between them. The CDR3 runs 15 residues. The CDR3 nucleotides read TGTGCCAGCAGCTTAACCCCCCGGACAAAAAATTTCATGTATTTT. Translating gives CASSLTPRTKNFMYF.

This clonotype was observed a handful of times. The chain employs TRBV25-1 and TRBJ1-2; possible D gene TRBD1, 5 bases. Germline loops: CDR1 MGHDK, CDR2 SYGVNS. The CDR3 is 15 residues long. Trimming pared 3 bases from V and 6 bases from J, leaving 17 bases between. The CDR3 nucleotides are TGTGCCAGCAGTGAGGTACGAGGGGCGGATAATGGCTACACCTTC. Its protein product is CASSEVRGADNGYTF.

The sample holds a few counts of this clonotype. V gene TRBV20-1 combines with J gene TRBJ1-5; 7 nucleotides match TRBD1. The CDR3 loop spans 14 amino acids. Germline CDR1 reads DFQATT; CDR2 reads SNEGSKA (reference sequence). After removal of 0 bases from V and 4 bases from J, the junction contained 3 bases not matched to a gene. The CDR3: CSARERQGNQPQHF. Written as DNA, the CDR3 is TGCAGTGCTAGAGAAAGACAGGGAAATCAGCCCCAGCATTTT.

This clonotype was picked up many times. The rearrangement links TRBV7-2 to TRBJ2-1; D may be TRBD1 (5 bases). Trimming removed 0 bases at V and 6 bases at J, with 12 bases between. The CDR3 is 15 amino acids. In germline, CDR1 is SGHTA, CDR2 FQGNSA. The CDR3 DNA reads TGTGCCAGCAGCTTAGCGGTGGGGCTGGGCAATGAGCAGTTCTTC. This gives the protein CASSLAVGLGNEQFF.

The chain's CDR3 is CSARADRDHLYGYTF. In DNA form, the CDR3 reads TGCAGTGCTAGAGCCGACAGGGATCATCTCTATGGCTACACCTTC. The chain couples TRBV20-1 to TRBJ1-2, with 7 bases fitting TRBD1. Germline V CDR1 and CDR2: DFQATT, SNEGSKA (reference sequence). After removal of 1 base from V and 4 bases from J, the junction contained 9 bases not matched to a gene. The CDR3 loop spans 15 amino acids.

This clonotype showed up many times. The rearrangement uses TRBV29-1 and TRBJ2-7, with TRBD2 identical over 7 bases. Germline V gives CDR1 SQVTM, CDR2 ANQGSEA. The J segment lost 0 bases and the V segment lost 4 bases, leaving 3 bases of the junction unmatched. The CDR3 is 13 amino acids. In DNA, the CDR3 is TGCAGCGTTGTGCGGGGGACCTCCTACGAGCAGTACTTC. Protein sequence: CSVVRGTSYEQYF.

The chain employs TRBV28 and TRBJ2-1; 10 nucleotides align to TRBD2. The length of the CDR3 is 16 residues. Germline V lookup: CDR1 MDHEN, CDR2 SYDVKM. V gave up 3 bases and J gave up 5 bases; unmatched junction bases: 7. In DNA form, the CDR3 reads TGTGCCAGCAGTTTGTGGGCTAGCGGGAGTCACAATGAGCAGTTCTTC. Its protein is CASSLWASGSHNEQFF. Full variable domain (remainder filled in from reference TRBV28 and TRBJ2-1): DVKVTQSSRYLVKRTGEKVFLECVQDMDHENMFWYRQDPGLGLRLIYFSYDVKMKEKGDIPEGYSVSREKKERFSLILESASTNQTSMYLCASSLWASGSHNEQFFGPGTRLTVL.

V gene TRBV28 combines with J gene TRBJ2-7; D is ambiguous. The germline V gene has CDR1 MDHEN and CDR2 SYDVKM. The CDR3 has 13 amino acids. Deletions cut 6 bases from V and 2 bases from J, with 11 bases between. Written as DNA, the CDR3 is TGTGCCAGCAGAGGAGACTTACCCTACGAGCAGTACTTC. Protein product: CASRGDLPYEQYF.

This chain joins TRBV28 and TRBJ1-3; D remains ambiguous. V dropped 4 bases and J dropped 3 bases, with 7 bases sitting between them. CDR3 length equals 13 residues. The germline CDR1 and CDR2 sequences are MDHEN and SYDVKM. The CDR3 bases are TGTGCCAGCAGTTCCCCAAATGGAAACACCATATATTTT. Translated, it gives CASSSPNGNTIYF.

This clonotype was seen many times. This chain links TRBV29-1 with TRBJ1-1, with a possible D match to TRBD1 (5 bases). This CDR3 comprises 14 residues. The V and J ends lost 4 bases and 6 bases respectively, with 18 bases between them. From germline, CDR1 is SQVTM and CDR2 ANQGSEA. DNA of the CDR3: TGCAGCGTTGGTGGATATAGGGGAATGGCTGAAGCTTTCTTT. Amino acids: CSVGGYRGMAEAFF.

Concerning this clonotype itself: The CDR3 carries no conserved terminal phenylalanine or tryptophan, so it likely arises from a read error. This chain connects TRBV4-1 to TRBJ2-3, with D tentatively TRBD1 (6 bases). V lost 5 bases to trimming and J lost 2 bases, with 17 bases between them. In germline, CDR1 is MGHRA, CDR2 YSYEKL. The CDR3 has 16 residues. The CDR3 region has the DNA TGCGCCAGCAGCTATTCCGGGACAAAGCACACAGATACGCAGTATTGT. It specifies CASSYSGTKHTDTQYC.

This clonotype was observed a few times. The chain is built from TRBV5-6 and TRBJ2-1; D unresolved. This CDR3 contains 13 residues. CDR1 and CDR2 from the germline V gene are SGHDT and YYEEEE. V was cut by 5 bases and J by 14 bases, with 20 bases left in between. The CDR3 loop is CASRNPLPGAEFF. The CDR3 coding sequence is TGTGCCAGCAGAAACCCACTGCCTGGCGCGGAGTTCTTC. Complete variable domain (other parts from reference TRBV5-6 and TRBJ2-1): DAGVTQSPTHLIKTRGQQVTLRCSPKSGHDTVSWYQQALGQGPQFIFQYYEEEERQRGNFPDRFSGHQFPNYSSELNVNALLLGDSALYLCASRNPLPGAEFFGPGTRLTVL.

This clonotype was recorded many times. The rearrangement uses TRBV5-1 and TRBJ2-3, with 9 positions matching TRBD1. There are 13 residues in the CDR3. Trimming took 7 bases from V and 1 from J; bases not matched to a gene: 1. Germline values: CDR1 SGHRS, CDR2 YFSETQ. The chain's CDR3 is CASRTGGTDTQYF. The CDR3 coding sequence is TGCGCCAGCCGGACAGGGGGCACAGATACGCAGTATTTT.

This clonotype was detected ten times or more. The chain joins TRBV4-1 to TRBJ2-7; 7 nucleotides agree with TRBD1. The CDR3 has 15 amino acids. Unmatched junction bases numbered 3, after V lost 1 base and J lost 0 bases. Germline-derived CDR1 and CDR2 are MGHRA and YSYEKL. The CDR3: CASSQGGTVSYEQYF. The CDR3 bases are TGCGCCAGCAGCCAAGGGGGGACAGTCTCCTACGAGCAGTACTTC.

The chain links TRBV5-1 to TRBJ2-7, with 8 nucleotides matching TRBD1. CDR3 size: 15 residues. With V trimmed by 5 bases and J by 5 bases, 12 bases remained unmatched. From germline, CDR1 is SGHRS and CDR2 YFSETQ. The CDR3 DNA is TGCGCCAGCAGGTATATGCCGACAGGGGACCACGAGCAGTACTTC. Translated: CASRYMPTGDHEQYF.

This clonotype was seen many times. The chain joins TRBV21-1 to TRBJ2-1. TRBV21-1 is a known pseudogene. The CDR3 totals 15 residues. CDR3 in amino acids: CASSKARLTYNEQFF. CDR3 coding DNA: TGTGCCAGCAGCAAAGCGAGACTTACCTACAATGAGCAGTTCTTC.

This clonotype was seen ten or more times. A junction boundary mismatches the germline segment, possibly from a read error. V gene TRBV29-1 combines with J gene TRBJ2-7; perhaps D is TRBD1 or TRBD2 (6 bases each). The CDR3 sequence is 13 residues long. Germline CDR1 reads SQVTM; CDR2 reads ANQGSEA. The CDR3: CSVATGTAYGQYF. CDR3 bases: TGCAGCGTTGCCACAGGGACTGCCTACGGGCAGTACTTC.

This clonotype showed up many times. The CDR3 loop is CASSQAAGGGQAYEQYF. The CDR3 region has the DNA TGCGCCAGCAGCCAGGCAGCAGGAGGGGGGCAGGCCTACGAGCAGTACTTC. V gene TRBV4-3 combines with J gene TRBJ2-7; possibly TRBD1 or TRBD2 for D (6 bases each). The CDR3 runs 17 residues. CDR1 is LGHNA and CDR2 is YSLEER in the germline V gene. Trimming left V 3 bases short and J 2 bases short, with 20 bases between.